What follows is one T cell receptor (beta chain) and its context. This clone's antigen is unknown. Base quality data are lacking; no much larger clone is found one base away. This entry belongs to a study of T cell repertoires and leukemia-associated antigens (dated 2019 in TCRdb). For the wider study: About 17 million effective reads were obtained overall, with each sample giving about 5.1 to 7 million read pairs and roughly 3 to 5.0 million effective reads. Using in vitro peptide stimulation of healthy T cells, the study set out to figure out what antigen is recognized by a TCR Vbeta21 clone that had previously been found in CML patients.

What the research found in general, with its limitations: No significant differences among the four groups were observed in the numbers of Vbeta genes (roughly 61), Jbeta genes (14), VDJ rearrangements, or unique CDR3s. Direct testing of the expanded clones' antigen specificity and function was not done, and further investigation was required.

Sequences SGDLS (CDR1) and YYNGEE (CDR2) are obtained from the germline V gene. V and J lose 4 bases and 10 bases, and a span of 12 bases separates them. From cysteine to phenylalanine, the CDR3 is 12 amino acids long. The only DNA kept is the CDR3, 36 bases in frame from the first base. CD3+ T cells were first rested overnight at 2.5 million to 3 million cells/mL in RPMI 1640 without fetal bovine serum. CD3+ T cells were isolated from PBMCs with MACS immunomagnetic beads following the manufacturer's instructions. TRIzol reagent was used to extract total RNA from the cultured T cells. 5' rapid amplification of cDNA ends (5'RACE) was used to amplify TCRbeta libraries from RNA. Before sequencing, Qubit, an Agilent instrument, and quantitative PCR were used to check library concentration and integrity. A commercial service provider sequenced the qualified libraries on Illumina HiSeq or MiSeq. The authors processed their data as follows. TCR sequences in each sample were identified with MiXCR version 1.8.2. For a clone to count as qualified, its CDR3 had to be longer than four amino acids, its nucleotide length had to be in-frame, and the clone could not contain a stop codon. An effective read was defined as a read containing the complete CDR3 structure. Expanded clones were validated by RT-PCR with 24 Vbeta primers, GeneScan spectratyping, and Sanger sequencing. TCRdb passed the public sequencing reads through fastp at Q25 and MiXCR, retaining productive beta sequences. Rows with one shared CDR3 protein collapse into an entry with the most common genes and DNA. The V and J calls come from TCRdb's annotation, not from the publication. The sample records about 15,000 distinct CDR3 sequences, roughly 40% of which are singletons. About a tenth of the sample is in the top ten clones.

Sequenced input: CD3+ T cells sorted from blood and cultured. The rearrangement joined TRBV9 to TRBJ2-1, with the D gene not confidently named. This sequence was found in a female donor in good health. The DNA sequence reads TGTGCCAGCAGCAGGCGCCTCGGGGAGCAGTTCTTC. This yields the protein CASSRRLGEQFF. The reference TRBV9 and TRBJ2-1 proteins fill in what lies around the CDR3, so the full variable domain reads DSGVTQTPKHLITATGQRVTLRCSPRSGDLSVYWYQQSLDQGLQFLIQYYNGEERAKGNILERFSAQQFPDLHSELNLSSLELGDSALYFCASSRRLGEQFFGPGTRLTVL.